The 13 T cell receptor beta chains reported below all come from one sample, sequenced in a study of blood T cell repertoires in COVID-19. Data came from immunoSEQ multiplex PCR; TCRdb stores just in-frame clones and leaves some out. Of 85,000 to 110,000 clones listed, roughly 80% are singletons. Source material: peripheral blood. The origin of the receptors is a human donor in a cohort sampled during active COVID-19.

The CDR3 loop reads CASSPRTGPYGYTF. CDR3 DNA: TGTGCCAGCAGCCCTCGGACAGGGCCCTATGGCTACACCTTC. This chain connects TRBV7-2 to TRBJ1-2; 8 nucleotides align to TRBD1. Germline CDR1 reads SGHTA; CDR2 reads FQGNSA. The CDR3 has 14 residues. With V trimmed by 5 bases and J by 4 bases, 6 bases remained unmatched.

The genes are TRBV30 and TRBJ1-2; D remains unclear. CDR3 length: 15 residues. Germline CDR1 is GTSNPN and CDR2 is SVGIG (reference sequence). The ends were cut back, 8 bases at V and 2 bases at J, with 21 bases in the middle. CDR3 bases: TGTGCCAGAACCACCACTGAGAATACGAACTATGGCTACACCTTC. It encodes CARTTTENTNYGYTF.

The chain uses TRBV21-1 and TRBJ2-2; TRBD1 reflects the table's D call only, with no check against the DNA. TRBV21-1 is a listed pseudogene. The CDR3 is 24 residues long. This CDR3 reads CASSKEEAGVPGHQPPSNTGELFF. The CDR3 region has the DNA TGTGCCAGCAGCAAAGAAGAAGCCGGAGTACCGGGACACCAACCCCCTTCGAACACCGGGGAGCTGTTTTTT.

The rearrangement uses TRBV11-3 and TRBJ2-3; TRBD2 aligns across 9 bases. The CDR3 is 15 amino acids. The J segment lost 5 bases and the V segment lost 5 bases, leaving 8 bases of the junction unmatched. Germline V gene lookup returns CDR1 SGHNT and CDR2 YENEEA. CDR3 residues: CASSTPPSGVDTQYF. The DNA of the CDR3 is TGTGCCAGCAGCACACCGCCTAGCGGGGTAGATACGCAGTATTTT. The complete variable domain, with remaining parts taken from reference TRBV11-3 and TRBJ2-3, reads EAGVVQSPRYKIIEKKQPVAFWCNPISGHNTLYWYLQNLGQGPELLIRYENEEAVDDSQLPKDRFSAERLKGVDSTLKIQPAELGDSAVYLCASSTPPSGVDTQYFGPGTRLTVL.

This sequence joins TRBV7-9 and TRBJ2-1, with a weak D call TRBD1 (5 bases). From germline, CDR1 is SEHNR and CDR2 FQNEAQ (reference sequence). V was shortened by 3 bases and J by 7 bases, with 13 bases between the two germline ends. The CDR3 sequence is 14 residues long. The CDR3 spells CASSLFREFNEQFF. For the CDR3, the DNA is TGTGCCAGCAGCTTGTTCAGGGAATTTAATGAGCAGTTCTTC.

This chain uses TRBV7-2 with TRBJ2-5, with 9 nucleotides matching TRBD1. V dropped 5 bases and J dropped 5; count of bases not matched to a gene: 9. The CDR3 is 15 amino acids. Germline CDR1 is SGHTA and CDR2 is FQGNSA. The CDR3 sequence is CASSPDRGGGETQYF. For the CDR3, the DNA is TGTGCCAGCAGCCCCGACAGGGGGGGCGGGGAGACCCAGTACTTC.

The chain combines TRBV15 with TRBJ1-3; D gene unclear. CDR1 and CDR2 from the germline V gene are LNHNV and YYDKDF (reference sequence). The CDR3 loop spans 18 amino acids. Trimming removed 3 bases at V and 0 bases at J, with 18 bases between. For the CDR3, the DNA is TGTGCCACCAGCAGGTCTGCTGGCAGTATTTTCTCTGGAAACACCATATATTTT. It specifies CATSRSAGSIFSGNTIYF.

This clone was detected once. CDR3 amino acids: CASSLGWPYEQYF. The CDR3 DNA is TGCGCCAGCAGCTTGGGATGGCCCTACGAGCAGTACTTC. V gene TRBV5-1 combines with J gene TRBJ2-7; D not resolved. CDR1 SGHRS and CDR2 YFSETQ come from the germline V gene. The CDR3 is 13 amino acids. V shed 0 bases and J shed 2 bases, with 6 bases lying between them.

The rearrangement links TRBV4-1 to TRBJ2-2; 11 bases line up with TRBD2. The trim removed 1 base at V and 2 bases at J, leaving 6 bases unmatched. The CDR3 totals 18 residues. Germline V lookup: CDR1 MGHRA, CDR2 YSYEKL. CDR3 loop: CASSQVTSGGGNTGELFF. The CDR3, as DNA: TGCGCCAGCAGCCAAGTTACTAGCGGGGGTGGCAACACCGGGGAGCTGTTTTTT.

The genes are TRBV12-3 or TRBV12-4 and TRBJ1-2; perhaps TRBD1 as D (5 bases). The V and J ends lost 3 bases and 8 bases respectively, with 13 bases between them. The CDR3 contains 13 residues. CDR3 coding DNA: TGTGCCAGCAGTTTCTCAGGTTGGGGCGGCTACACCTTC. This codes for CASSFSGWGGYTF.

The V gene is TRBV18, the J gene TRBJ1-1, with a possible D match to TRBD1 (5 bases). In germline, CDR1 is KGHSH, CDR2 LQKENI. There are 12 residues in the CDR3. Deletions cut 2 bases from V and 7 bases from J, with 8 bases between. CDR3 in DNA: TGTGCCAGCTCACCATTGGGGGGTGAAGCTTTCTTT. Its translation is CASSPLGGEAFF.

The rearrangement uses TRBV6-8 and TRBJ2-2, with 8 bases lining up with TRBD2. The germline V gene has CDR1 MNHGY and CDR2 SAAAGT. The trim removed 4 bases at V and 7 bases at J, leaving 11 bases unmatched. The CDR3 has 16 residues. The CDR3 coding sequence is TGTGCCAGCAGTTTGAGGGGACTAGGGTTCGACGGGGAGCTGTTTTTT. Translated, it gives CASSLRGLGFDGELFF.

This clone was detected once. The chain has TRBV7-9 and TRBJ2-3, with D perhaps matching TRBD2 (7 bases). V lost 0 bases and J lost 2, with 15 bases in between. The V gene's germline CDR1 is SEHNR and CDR2 FQNEAQ (reference sequence). The CDR3 loop spans 17 amino acids. CDR3 residues: CASSLAGGGAATDTQYF. CDR3 bases: TGTGCCAGCAGCTTAGCGGGAGGGGGGGCAGCCACAGATACGCAGTATTTT.